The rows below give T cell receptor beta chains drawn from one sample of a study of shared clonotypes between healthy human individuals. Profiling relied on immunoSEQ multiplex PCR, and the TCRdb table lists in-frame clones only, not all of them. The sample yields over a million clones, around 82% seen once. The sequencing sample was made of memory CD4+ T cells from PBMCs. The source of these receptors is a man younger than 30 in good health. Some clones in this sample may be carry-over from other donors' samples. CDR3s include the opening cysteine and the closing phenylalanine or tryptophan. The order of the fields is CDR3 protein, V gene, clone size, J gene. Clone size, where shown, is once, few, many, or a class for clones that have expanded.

CASSLVSAGSEQFF TRBV5-6 NA TRBJ2-1
CASNHSQRDRPQYF TRBV7-3 NA TRBJ2-7
CASSLKRETYEQYF TRBV7-2 NA TRBJ2-7
CASGLAGGETQYF TRBV7-3 few TRBJ2-5
CASSFSANTEAFF TRBV7-9 few TRBJ1-1
CASIRDRSYGQFF TRBV6-1 NA TRBJ2-1
CASSLSGQEGTGNTIYF TRBV5-1 NA TRBJ1-3
CSGKTGYEQYF TRBV20-1 NA TRBJ2-7
CASSLRRDQETQYF TRBV27 NA TRBJ2-5
CASSTLDREKETQYF TRBV2 NA TRBJ2-5
CASSLQDRRTDTQYF TRBV5-6 NA TRBJ2-3
CASSLSFTDTQYF TRBV5-6 once TRBJ2-3
CASSKDRGVVYEQYF TRBV7-2 NA TRBJ2-7
CAGTWPRALAGFYNEQFF TRBV10-1 many TRBJ2-1
CASSARQGRGTEAFF TRBV7-3 NA TRBJ1-1
CASSEVSVKAFF TRBV6-1 NA TRBJ1-1
CASSPVFGTGIGYEQYF TRBV28 NA TRBJ2-7
CASSYPGGSETQYF TRBV6-5 few TRBJ2-5
CASSLEGTHLYGYTF TRBV5-8 NA TRBJ1-2
CASSLGVMNTEAFF TRBV7-2 NA TRBJ1-1
CASSPTGGRANEQFF TRBV11-2 NA TRBJ2-1
CASSVEGNTGELFF TRBV9 few TRBJ2-2
CASSELGQGGSPLHF TRBV25-1 NA TRBJ1-6
CAWSDKAEAFF TRBV30 NA TRBJ1-1
CASSPTSGKYNEQFF TRBV6-5 NA TRBJ2-1
CASSFLRMNTEAFF TRBV5-5 NA TRBJ1-1
CASSQAWSVLPYEQYF TRBV4-3 NA TRBJ2-7
CASINLAGVIYEQYF TRBV28 NA TRBJ2-7
CASSLGGSRAGEQFF TRBV7-2 NA TRBJ2-1
CASSYGGAASNQPQHF TRBV7-2 once TRBJ1-5
CASSARLAGTGELFF TRBV5-1 NA TRBJ2-2
CASSIGFLLARANTGELFF TRBV19 NA TRBJ2-2
CASAERGQTNTGELFF TRBV7-8 NA TRBJ2-2
CASSVETGTGNTIYF TRBV5-1 NA TRBJ1-3
CASSQDLTVNEQFF TRBV4-3 once TRBJ2-1
CASSLYSRNEQFF TRBV27 NA TRBJ2-1
CASSLGLAGGPETQYF TRBV5-4 NA TRBJ2-5
CASTWATNSYNEQFF TRBV5-1 NA TRBJ2-1
CASSVRDKGGTEAFF TRBV9 NA TRBJ1-1
CASSFYRDHNEQFF TRBV5-1 NA TRBJ2-1
CASSSGFSKNEQFF TRBV28 NA TRBJ2-1
CAHSRSRFDYTF TRBV6-6 NA TRBJ1-2
CASSLHPVGGGFSIYEQYF TRBV9 NA TRBJ2-7
CASGDSLHYTF TRBV7-2 few TRBJ1-2
CAWSVRLVGEQYF TRBV30 NA TRBJ2-7
CASSILAEAKNIQYF TRBV19 few TRBJ2-4